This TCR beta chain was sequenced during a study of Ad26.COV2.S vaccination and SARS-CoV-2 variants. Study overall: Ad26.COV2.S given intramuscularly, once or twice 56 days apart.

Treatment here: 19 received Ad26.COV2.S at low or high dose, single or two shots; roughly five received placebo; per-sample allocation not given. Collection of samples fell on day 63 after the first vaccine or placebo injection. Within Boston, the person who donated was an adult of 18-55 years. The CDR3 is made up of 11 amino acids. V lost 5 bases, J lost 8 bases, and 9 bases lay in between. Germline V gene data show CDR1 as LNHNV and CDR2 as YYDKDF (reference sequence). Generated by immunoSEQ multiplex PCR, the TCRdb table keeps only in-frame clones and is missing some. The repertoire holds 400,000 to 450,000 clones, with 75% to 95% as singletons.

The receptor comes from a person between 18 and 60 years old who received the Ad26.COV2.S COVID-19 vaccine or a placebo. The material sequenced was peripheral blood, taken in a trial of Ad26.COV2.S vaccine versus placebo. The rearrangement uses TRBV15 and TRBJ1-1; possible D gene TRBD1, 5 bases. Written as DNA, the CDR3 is TGTGCCACCAGCCGGTGGGGGGAAGCTTTCTTT. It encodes CATSRWGEAFF. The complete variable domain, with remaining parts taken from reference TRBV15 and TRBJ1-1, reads DAMVIQNPRYQVTQFGKPVTLSCSQTLNHNVMYWYQQKSSQAPKLLFHYYDKDFNNEADTPDNFQSRRPNTSFCFLDIRSPGLGDTAMYLCATSRWGEAFFGQGTRLTVV.